The 22 T cell receptor beta chains below were found in one sample sequenced in a study of blood T cell repertoires in COVID-19. Clones were sequenced by immunoSEQ multiplex PCR, and TCRdb holds only the in-frame ones, with some missing. Of tens of thousands of clones detected, 70% to 85% appear once; the ten largest clones hold 17%. Sequencing was performed on peripheral blood. The receptors were sampled from a man between 65 and 85 years old with active COVID-19.

This rearrangement joins TRBV6-2 or TRBV6-3 to TRBJ1-3; TRBD1 might be the D (6 bases). V was shortened by 4 bases and J by 0 bases, with 10 bases between the two germline ends. Germline CDR1 is MNHEY and CDR2 is SVGEGT. The CDR3 is 15 amino acids. Written as DNA, the CDR3 is TGTGCCAGCAGTTCGACAGGAGGCTCTGGAAACACCATATATTTT. It is translated as CASSSTGGSGNTIYF.

V is TRBV5-5 and J is TRBJ1-2; 10 nucleotides line up with TRBD1. The J segment lost 5 bases and the V segment lost 4 bases, leaving 5 bases of the junction unmatched. CDR1 is SGHKS and CDR2 is YYEKEE in the germline V gene (reference sequence). The CDR3 totals 14 residues. CDR3 sequence (DNA): TGTGCCAGCAGCCTGGAGGGACAGGGGTATGGCTACACCTTC. It encodes CASSLEGQGYGYTF.

The CDR3 coding sequence is TGTGCCTGGAGGGAAGGGACAGGGGCTGGAGCTTTCTTT. Translation: CAWREGTGAGAFF. This chain connects TRBV30 to TRBJ1-1; 10 bases agree with TRBD1. This CDR3 contains 13 residues. Trimming cost V 3 bases and J 10 bases; bases outside gene matches: 8. Germline-derived CDR1 and CDR2 are GTSNPN and SVGIG (reference sequence).

This chain connects TRBV19 to TRBJ2-7; 13 bases fit TRBD2. CDR1 LNHDA and CDR2 SQIVND come from the germline V gene (reference sequence). CDR3 length: 15 residues. V shed 5 bases, J shed 3 bases, and the junction held 4 bases outside the gene matches. The CDR3 loop is CASSLGTSGNYEQYF. The CDR3 coding sequence is TGTGCCAGTAGTTTGGGGACTAGCGGGAACTACGAGCAGTACTTC. The variable domain in full, with the rest retrieved from reference TRBV19 and TRBJ2-7, is DGGITQSPKYLFRKEGQNVTLSCEQNLNHDAMYWYRQDPGQGLRLIYYSQIVNDFQKGDIAEGYSVSREKKESFPLTVTSAQKNPTAFYLCASSLGTSGNYEQYFGPGTRLTVT.

This clone was found a few times. The CDR3 region is CASSFQSGSGEQYF. In nucleotides, the CDR3 is TGTGCCAGCAGTTTTCAAAGCGGGAGTGGCGAGCAGTACTTC. This chain joins TRBV27 and TRBJ2-7, with 8 bases that match TRBD2. Germline values: CDR1 MNHEY, CDR2 SMNVEV (reference sequence). This CDR3 is built from 14 residues. V trimming: 3 bases; J trimming: 6 bases; junction bases outside the gene matches: 7.

At least ten counts were recorded for this clone. The same CDR3 can be traced to other DNA sequences in this sample. V usage is TRBV18 and J usage is TRBJ1-2, with 7 nucleotides matching TRBD1. Germline V gene sequence: CDR1 KGHSH, CDR2 LQKENI. This CDR3 has 14 residues. The J segment lost 3 bases and the V segment lost 3 bases, leaving 4 bases of the junction unmatched. The CDR3 nucleotides read TGTGCCAGCTCACCGCCTGGGACAGACTATGGCTACACCTTC. Amino acid sequence: CASSPPGTDYGYTF. Variable domain in full (rest from reference TRBV18 and TRBJ1-2): NAGVMQNPRHLVRRRGQEARLRCSPMKGHSHVYWYRQLPEEGLKFMVYLQKENIIDESGMPKERFSAEFPKEGPSILRIQQVVRGDSAAYFCASSPPGTDYGYTFGSGTRLTVV.

This chain joins TRBV7-2 and TRBJ1-6, with 7 bases fitting TRBD1. Trimming at V came to 5 bases and at J to 5 bases, leaving 6 bases not matched to a gene. The germline V gene has CDR1 SGHTA and CDR2 FQGNSA. CDR3 size: 15 residues. The CDR3 region is CASSPHRGDNSPLHF. The CDR3 DNA follows: TGTGCCAGCAGCCCCCACAGGGGAGATAATTCACCCCTCCACTTT.

The CDR3 DNA is TGTGCCAGTAGTATAAATCAGGGGAGCTACACCTTC. This codes for CASSINQGSYTF. The chain joins TRBV19 to TRBJ1-2; TRBD1 might be the D (6 bases). The CDR3 totals 12 residues. V was trimmed by 2 bases and J by 9 bases, leaving 10 bases between them. Germline V gene lookup returns CDR1 LNHDA and CDR2 SQIVND (reference sequence).

The chain couples TRBV5-1 to TRBJ2-1, with 7 nucleotides matching TRBD2. The CDR3 length is 16 residues. V lost 0 bases, J lost 6 bases, and 9 bases stayed unmatched. Germline V gene data show CDR1 as SGHRS and CDR2 as YFSETQ. The CDR3 region is CASSLEGLGWGNEQFF. In DNA form, the CDR3 reads TGCGCCAGCAGCTTGGAAGGACTAGGTTGGGGCAATGAGCAGTTCTTC.

The CDR3 DNA reads TGTGCCAGCAGCCCCGGACTAGCGGGATTAGCCAAAAACATTCAGTACTTC. Residues: CASSPGLAGLAKNIQYF. The chain links TRBV3-1 (or the pseudogene TRBV3-2) to TRBJ2-4, with TRBD2 matching 12 bases. The V gene end was trimmed by 4 bases and the J gene end by 0 bases; junction bases not matched to a gene: 4. Germline loops: CDR1 LGHDT, CDR2 YNNKEL (reference sequence). This CDR3 comprises 17 residues.

CDR3 protein: CASRLAGTGELFF. In DNA form, the CDR3 reads TGTGCCAGTAGACTAGCGGGGACCGGGGAGCTGTTTTTT. The chain links TRBV19 to TRBJ2-2; 10 bases line up with TRBD2. CDR1 LNHDA and CDR2 SQIVND come from the germline V gene (reference sequence). Trimming removed 6 bases from V and 5 bases from J; junction bases left unmatched: 0. This CDR3 contains 13 residues.

The chain is built from TRBV7-2 and TRBJ2-7; D may be TRBD2 (5 bases). The CDR3 is 12 residues long. Trimming pared 4 bases from V and 6 bases from J, leaving 10 bases between. Germline-derived CDR1 and CDR2 are SGHTA and FQGNSA. CDR3 nucleotides: TGTGCCAGCAGCTCTAGCACGGGCGAGCAGTACTTC. Its translation: CASSSSTGEQYF.

The chain carries TRBV7-8 and TRBJ2-3; a possible D gene is TRBD1 (6 bases). Germline V gene sequence: CDR1 SGHVS, CDR2 FQNEAQ. Deletions cut 1 base from V and 2 bases from J, with 7 bases between. This CDR3 is built from 14 residues. The CDR3 reads CASSLGDTTDTQYF. DNA of the CDR3: TGTGCCAGCAGCTTAGGGGACACCACAGATACGCAGTATTTT.

The chain couples TRBV4-2 to TRBJ1-1; the match to TRBD1 covers 8 bases. The CDR3 loop spans 17 amino acids. Trimming at V came to 1 base and at J to 1 base, leaving 8 bases not matched to a gene. Germline-derived CDR1 and CDR2 are LGHNA and YNFKEQ. CDR3 protein: CASSQVGTGTKNTEAFF. The DNA of the CDR3 is TGTGCCAGCAGCCAAGTGGGGACAGGAACTAAGAACACTGAAGCTTTCTTT.

This chain links TRBV30 with TRBJ2-2; TRBD1 agrees at 8 bases. Per the germline V gene, CDR1 is GTSNPN and CDR2 is SVGIG (reference sequence). This CDR3 contains 15 residues. The junction had 6 bases not matched to a gene; V was cut back by 3 bases and J by 3 bases. The CDR3 DNA follows: TGTGCCTGGAGCCTTCGGACAGGGCACACCGGGGAGCTGTTTTTT. It specifies CAWSLRTGHTGELFF. The variable domain in full, with the rest retrieved from reference TRBV30 and TRBJ2-2, is SQTIHQWPATLVQPVGSPLSLECTVEGTSNPNLYWYRQAAGRGLQLLFYSVGIGQISSEVPQNLSASRPQDRQFILSSKKLLLSDSGFYLCAWSLRTGHTGELFFGEGSRLTVL.

The table lists this clone with a few counts. The chain links TRBV27 to TRBJ2-7; 8 bases fit TRBD1. The germline V gene has CDR1 MNHEY and CDR2 SMNVEV (reference sequence). V lost 7 bases and J lost 6; bases outside the gene matches: 8. This CDR3 spans 13 amino acids. The CDR3 bases are TGTGCCAGCACGCGGCGGACAGGGCCCGAGCAGTACTTC. This translates into CASTRRTGPEQYF.

The chain joins TRBV30 to TRBJ1-6, with TRBD1 identical over 9 bases. Unmatched junction bases numbered 3, after V lost 4 bases and J lost 5 bases. The germline V gene has CDR1 GTSNPN and CDR2 SVGIG (reference sequence). The CDR3 has 14 residues. CDR3 loop: CAWTRDRDNSPLHF. CDR3 DNA sequence: TGTGCCTGGACCCGGGACAGGGATAATTCACCCCTCCACTTT.

The chain joins TRBV5-1 to TRBJ2-5; 7 bases are a match to TRBD2. Germline CDR1 reads SGHRS; CDR2 reads YFSETQ. CDR3 size: 15 residues. V was pared by 0 bases and J by 4 bases, with 6 bases of the junction left unmatched. The DNA for the CDR3 is TGCGCCAGCAGCTTGGCGGGCGGGAGCCCAGAGACCCAGTACTTC. Translation: CASSLAGGSPETQYF. The entire variable domain, with the rest obtained from reference TRBV5-1 and TRBJ2-5, is as follows: KAGVTQTPRYLIKTRGQQVTLSCSPISGHRSVSWYQQTPGQGLQFLFEYFSETQRNKGNFPGRFSGRQFSNSRSEMNVSTLELGDSALYLCASSLAGGSPETQYFGPGTRLLVL.

V usage is TRBV24-1 and J usage is TRBJ2-2; D ambiguous. V was pared by 2 bases and J by 4 bases, with 7 bases between. Germline CDR1 is KGHDR and CDR2 is SFDVKD. The length of the CDR3 is 14 residues. CDR3 region: CATSDSSLTGELFF. CDR3 DNA sequence: TGTGCCACCAGTGATTCCTCCCTCACCGGGGAGCTGTTTTTT.

The chain recombines TRBV7-2 with TRBJ1-1; TRBD1 agrees at 7 bases. The germline CDR1 and CDR2 sequences are SGHTA and FQGNSA. J lost 1 base, V lost 4 bases, and 6 bases had no gene match. The CDR3 runs to 15 residues. CDR3 bases: TGTGCCAGCAGCTACAGACAGGGTGGGAACACTGAAGCTTTCTTT. Its translation is CASSYRQGGNTEAFF.

This chain uses TRBV28 with TRBJ2-3; D is possibly TRBD1 (6 bases). The germline V gene has CDR1 MDHEN and CDR2 SYDVKM. This CDR3 spans 18 amino acids. V was shortened by 5 bases and J by 0 bases, with 21 bases between the two germline ends. The CDR3 sequence: CASSTENLTGFSTDTQYF. Here the CDR3 DNA reads TGTGCCAGCAGTACCGAAAACTTGACAGGCTTCAGCACAGATACGCAGTATTTT.

The chain recombines TRBV15 with TRBJ2-1; 10 bases are shared with TRBD1. The CDR3 has 15 amino acids. V shed 3 bases and J 4 bases; nucleotides not matched to a gene: 3. Germline V lookup: CDR1 LNHNV, CDR2 YYDKDF (reference sequence). CDR3 sequence (DNA): TGTGCCACCAGCAGGGACAGGGGGTCTTACAATGAGCAGTTCTTC. Translated: CATSRDRGSYNEQFF. Variable domain in full (rest from reference TRBV15 and TRBJ2-1): DAMVIQNPRYQVTQFGKPVTLSCSQTLNHNVMYWYQQKSSQAPKLLFHYYDKDFNNEADTPDNFQSRRPNTSFCFLDIRSPGLGDTAMYLCATSRDRGSYNEQFFGPGTRLTVL.